This T cell receptor (beta chain) was documented in a study of beta chain features in type 1 diabetes. The CDR3 runs 13 residues. Trimming removed 7 bases from V and 1 base from J, with 13 bases in between. CDR1 is SQVTM, CDR2 ANQGSEA, per germline. Every isolated RNA sample was fully reverse transcribed, so sequencing captured expressed TCRB transcripts. Sequencing of naive, central memory and regulatory T cell samples gave an average of approximately 3.5 million reads. Method: immunoSEQ multiplex PCR; TCRdb's copy keeps in-frame clones and lacks some. The sample records hundreds of thousands of clones, around an eighth being singletons. This clone turned up a few times. The antigen remains undetermined. Findings of the study overall: Shortening of TCRB CDR3s, moderate but significant, appeared in all four CD4+ subsets of Type 1 diabetes patients.

The sequenced material came from naive CD4+ T cells from blood. The rearrangement links TRBV29-1 to TRBJ1-1, with D uncertain. The TCR comes from a young man with type 1 diabetes. The CDR3 coding sequence is TGCAGCGCCCATCCCTTAGCGAACACTGAAGCTTTCTTT. It specifies CSAHPLANTEAFF.